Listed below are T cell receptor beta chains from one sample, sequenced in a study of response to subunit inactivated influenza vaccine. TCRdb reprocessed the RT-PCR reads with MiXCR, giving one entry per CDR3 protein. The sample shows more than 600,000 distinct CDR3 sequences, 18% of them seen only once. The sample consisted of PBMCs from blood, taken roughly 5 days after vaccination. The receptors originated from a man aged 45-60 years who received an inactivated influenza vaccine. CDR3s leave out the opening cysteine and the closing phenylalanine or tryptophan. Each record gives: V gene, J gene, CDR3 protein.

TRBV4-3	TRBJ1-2	ASSQNRGPYGYT
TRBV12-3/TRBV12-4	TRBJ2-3	ASSRFGAGVTDTQY
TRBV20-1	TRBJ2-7	SAASSGSWEQY
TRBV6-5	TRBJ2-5	ASSHSLGYQETQY
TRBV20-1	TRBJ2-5	SARDDGLAGYQETQY
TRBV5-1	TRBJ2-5	ASSLLGVQETQY
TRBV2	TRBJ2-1	ASTLTLSSVVGGNEQF
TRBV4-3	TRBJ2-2	ASSQDPSGQNTGELF
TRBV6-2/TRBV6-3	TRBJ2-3	ASSYSSPGSGGTDTQY
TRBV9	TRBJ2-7	ASSPRLAAEQY
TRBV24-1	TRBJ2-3	ATSDLRGDTDTQY
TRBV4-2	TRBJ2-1	ASSQDASGSPAEQF
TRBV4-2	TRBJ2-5	ASSRSGSKETQY
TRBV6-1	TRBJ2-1	ASSEDPGRVEQF
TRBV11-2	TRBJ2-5	ASSLRRSAGGLSPTQY
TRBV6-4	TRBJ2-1	ASSVASAGERNEQF
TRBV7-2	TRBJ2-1	ASSLDRDSRYNEQF
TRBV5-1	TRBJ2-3	ASSLAGIADTQY
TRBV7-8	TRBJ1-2	ASSPLSGGSYGYT
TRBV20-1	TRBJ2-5	SARDRDRAPQETQY
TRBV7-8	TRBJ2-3	ASSVSGGPTDTQY
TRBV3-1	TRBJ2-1	ASSQDLHNEQF
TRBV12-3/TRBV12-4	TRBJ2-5	ASSRGLADEAETQY
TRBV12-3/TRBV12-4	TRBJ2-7	ATYYEQY
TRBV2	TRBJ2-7	ASKLDRDHSYEQY
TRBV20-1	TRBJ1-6	SASGATYNSPLH
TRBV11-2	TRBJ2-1	ASTSANNEQF
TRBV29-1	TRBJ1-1	SVDYSSYLNTEAF
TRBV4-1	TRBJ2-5	ASSPQLAGFSETQY
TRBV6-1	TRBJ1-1	ASSVQGRYRVTEAF
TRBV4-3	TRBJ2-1	ASSQATPGRGRNEQF
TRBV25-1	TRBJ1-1	ASSELRDTEAF
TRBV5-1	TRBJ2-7	ASSLVFGGASYEQY
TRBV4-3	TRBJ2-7	ASSQVGGDEQY
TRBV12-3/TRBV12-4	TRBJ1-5	ASSTDRDQPQH
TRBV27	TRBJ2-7	ASGWTGTYEQY
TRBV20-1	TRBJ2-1	SAREGTGWDEQF
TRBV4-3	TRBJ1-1	ASSQAFPEGTEAF
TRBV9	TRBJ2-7	ASSAGDPSYEQY
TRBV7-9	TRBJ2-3	ASTRGTSWTDTQY
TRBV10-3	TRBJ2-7	AISSGGVNEQY
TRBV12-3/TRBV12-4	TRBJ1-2	ATSTGVGYT
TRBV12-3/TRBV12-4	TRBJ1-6	ASSRDWLSPLH
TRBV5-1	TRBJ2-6	ASRDSSGANVLT
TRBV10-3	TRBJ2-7	ATPGPVLARRY
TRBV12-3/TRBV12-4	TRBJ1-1	ASSPSPVNTEAF
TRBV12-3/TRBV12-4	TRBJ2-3	ASSLDRSASSTDTQY
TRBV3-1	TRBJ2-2	ASSQEGIWTSLFGTNTGELF
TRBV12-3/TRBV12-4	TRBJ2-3	ASSLNSPRTDTQY
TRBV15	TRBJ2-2	ATSTLLAGGPTGELF
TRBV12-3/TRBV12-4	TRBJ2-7	ASKGQKGVEQY
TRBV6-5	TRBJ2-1	ASSYSMIRPGRAYNEQF
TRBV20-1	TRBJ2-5	SARGTSGLQETQY
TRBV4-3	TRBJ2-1	ASSQNTGHNEQF
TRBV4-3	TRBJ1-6	ASSQEAGPRVTLH
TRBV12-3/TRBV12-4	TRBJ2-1	ASSGVAGLNEQF
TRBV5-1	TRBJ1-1	ASSYTGQGNTEAF
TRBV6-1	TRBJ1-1	ASSWDRGTEAF
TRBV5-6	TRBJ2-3	ASGDGSTDTQY